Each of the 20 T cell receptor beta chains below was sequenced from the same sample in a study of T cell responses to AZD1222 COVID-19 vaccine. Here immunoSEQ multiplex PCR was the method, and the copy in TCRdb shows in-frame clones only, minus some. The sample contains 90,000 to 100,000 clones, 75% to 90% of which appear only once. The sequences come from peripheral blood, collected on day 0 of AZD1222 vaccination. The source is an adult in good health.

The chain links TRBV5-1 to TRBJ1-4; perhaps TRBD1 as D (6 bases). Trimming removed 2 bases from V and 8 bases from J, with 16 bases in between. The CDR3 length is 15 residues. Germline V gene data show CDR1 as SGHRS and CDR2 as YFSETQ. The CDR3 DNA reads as TGCGCCAGCAGCTTCGGACAGTTTAATCGGGAAAAACTGTTTTTT. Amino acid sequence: CASSFGQFNREKLFF.

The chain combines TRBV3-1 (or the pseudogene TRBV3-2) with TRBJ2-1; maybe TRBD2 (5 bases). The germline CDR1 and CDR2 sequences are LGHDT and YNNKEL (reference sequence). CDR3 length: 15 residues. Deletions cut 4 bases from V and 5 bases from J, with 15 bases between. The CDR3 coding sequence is TGTGCCAGCAGCCTCGGGATTATCCTCCACAATGAGCAGTTCTTC. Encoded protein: CASSLGIILHNEQFF.

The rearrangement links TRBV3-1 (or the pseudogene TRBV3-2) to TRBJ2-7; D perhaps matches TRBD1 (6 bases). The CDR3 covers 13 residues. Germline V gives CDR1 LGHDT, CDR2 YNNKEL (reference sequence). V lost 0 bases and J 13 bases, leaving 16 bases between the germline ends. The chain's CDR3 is CASSQDRPQGLYF. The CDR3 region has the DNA TGTGCCAGCAGCCAAGATCGCCCCCAGGGGCTTTACTTC.

The CDR3 sequence is CASSYSAEGNYGYTF. The CDR3 region has the DNA TGTGCCAGCAGTTACTCGGCGGAGGGGAACTATGGCTACACCTTC. The chain employs TRBV6-2 or TRBV6-3 and TRBJ1-2; D is perhaps TRBD1 (5 bases). The CDR3 totals 15 residues. The V and J ends lost 0 bases and 2 bases respectively, with 10 bases between them. Germline CDR1 is MNHEY and CDR2 is SVGEGT.

The CDR3 reads CASSRGQGTYEQYF. The CDR3 DNA reads as TGTGCCAGCAGTAGGGGACAGGGAACCTACGAGCAGTACTTC. The chain joins TRBV6-5 to TRBJ2-7, with 9 bases that match TRBD1. There are 14 residues in the CDR3. Per germline, CDR1 MNHEY and CDR2 SVGAGI. The V segment lost 5 bases and the J segment 2 bases; nucleotides outside the gene matches: 4.

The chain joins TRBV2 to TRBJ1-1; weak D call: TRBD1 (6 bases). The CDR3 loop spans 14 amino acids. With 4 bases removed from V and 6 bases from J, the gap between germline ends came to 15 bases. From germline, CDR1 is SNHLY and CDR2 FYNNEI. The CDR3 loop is CASSADRTGSEAFF. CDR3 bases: TGTGCCAGCAGTGCTGACAGGACTGGGTCTGAAGCTTTCTTT.

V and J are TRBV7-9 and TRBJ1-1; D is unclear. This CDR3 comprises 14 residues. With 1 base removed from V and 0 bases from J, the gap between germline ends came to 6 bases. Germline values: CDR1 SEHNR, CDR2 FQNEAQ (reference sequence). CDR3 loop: CASSLDRLNTEAFF. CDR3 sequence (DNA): TGTGCCAGCAGCTTAGACAGACTGAACACTGAAGCTTTCTTT.

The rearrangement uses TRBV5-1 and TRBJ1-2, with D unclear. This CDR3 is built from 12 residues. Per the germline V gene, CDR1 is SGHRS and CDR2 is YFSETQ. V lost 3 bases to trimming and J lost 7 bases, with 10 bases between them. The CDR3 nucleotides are TGCGCCAGCAGCTCTCCGGGTTCTGGCTACACCTTC. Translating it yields CASSSPGSGYTF.

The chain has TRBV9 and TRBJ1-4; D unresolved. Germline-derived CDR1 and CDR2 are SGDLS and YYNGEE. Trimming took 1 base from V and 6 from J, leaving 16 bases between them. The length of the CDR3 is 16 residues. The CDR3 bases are TGTGCCAGCAGCGTACAAATGGGAGTAGGCGATGAAAAACTGTTTTTT. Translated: CASSVQMGVGDEKLFF.

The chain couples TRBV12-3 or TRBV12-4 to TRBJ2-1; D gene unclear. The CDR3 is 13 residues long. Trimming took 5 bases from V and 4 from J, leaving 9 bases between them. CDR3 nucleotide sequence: TGTGCCAGCAGTAAAATCGATTACAATGAGCAGTTCTTC. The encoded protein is CASSKIDYNEQFF.

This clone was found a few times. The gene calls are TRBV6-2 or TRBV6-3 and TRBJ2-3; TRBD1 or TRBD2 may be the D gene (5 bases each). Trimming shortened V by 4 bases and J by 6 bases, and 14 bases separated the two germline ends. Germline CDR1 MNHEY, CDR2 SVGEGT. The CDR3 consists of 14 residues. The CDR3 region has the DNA TGTGCCAGCAGTTCCTCCGGGACCGGTGATACGCAGTATTTT. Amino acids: CASSSSGTGDTQYF.

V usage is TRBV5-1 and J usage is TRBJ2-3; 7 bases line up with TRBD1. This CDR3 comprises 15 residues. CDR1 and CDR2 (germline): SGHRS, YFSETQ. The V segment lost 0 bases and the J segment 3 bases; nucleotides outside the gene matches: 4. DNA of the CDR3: TGCGCCAGCAGCTTGGGACAGGGAAATACAGATACGCAGTATTTT. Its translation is CASSLGQGNTDTQYF.

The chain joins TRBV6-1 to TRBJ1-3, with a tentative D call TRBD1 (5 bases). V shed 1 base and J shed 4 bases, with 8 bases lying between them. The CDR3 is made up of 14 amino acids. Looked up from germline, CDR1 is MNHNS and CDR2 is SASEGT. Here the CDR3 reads CASSEVDSGNTIYF. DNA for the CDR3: TGTGCCAGCAGTGAAGTTGACAGCGGAAACACCATATATTTT.

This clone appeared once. CDR3 region: CASSQDWGGKTYEQYF. As DNA, the CDR3 is TGCGCCAGCAGCCAAGATTGGGGGGGTAAAACCTACGAGCAGTACTTC. The rearrangement links TRBV4-1 to TRBJ2-7, with 7 nucleotides matching TRBD2. The germline gives CDR1 MGHRA, CDR2 YSYEKL. The CDR3 totals 16 residues. The junction had 7 bases not matched to a gene; V was cut back by 0 bases and J by 2 bases.

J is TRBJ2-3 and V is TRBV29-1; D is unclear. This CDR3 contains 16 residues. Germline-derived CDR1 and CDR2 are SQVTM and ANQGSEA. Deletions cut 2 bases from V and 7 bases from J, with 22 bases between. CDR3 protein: CSVENPAGQHRNTQYF. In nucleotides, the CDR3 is TGCAGCGTTGAAAACCCAGCCGGGCAGCACCGCAATACGCAGTATTTT.

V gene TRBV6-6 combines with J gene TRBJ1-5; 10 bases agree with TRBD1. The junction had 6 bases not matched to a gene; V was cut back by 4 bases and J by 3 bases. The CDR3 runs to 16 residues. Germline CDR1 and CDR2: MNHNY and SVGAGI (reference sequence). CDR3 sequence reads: CASSLGQGIDNQPQHF. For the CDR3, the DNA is TGTGCCAGCAGTTTGGGACAGGGGATCGACAATCAGCCCCAGCATTTT.

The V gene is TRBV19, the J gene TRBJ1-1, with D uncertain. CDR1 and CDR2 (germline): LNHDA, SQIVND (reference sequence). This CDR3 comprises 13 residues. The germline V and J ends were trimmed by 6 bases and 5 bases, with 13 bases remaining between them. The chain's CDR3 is CASRQNWGTEAFF. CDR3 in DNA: TGTGCCAGTAGACAAAACTGGGGAACTGAAGCTTTCTTT.

The CDR3 protein is CASNGQGNTEAFF. The CDR3, as DNA: TGTGCCAGCAACGGACAGGGGAACACTGAAGCTTTCTTT. The chain joins TRBV12-3 or TRBV12-4 to TRBJ1-1, with 8 bases identical to TRBD1. Germline trimming cut 7 bases from V and 1 base from J; bases unmatched to any gene: 2. This CDR3 spans 13 amino acids.

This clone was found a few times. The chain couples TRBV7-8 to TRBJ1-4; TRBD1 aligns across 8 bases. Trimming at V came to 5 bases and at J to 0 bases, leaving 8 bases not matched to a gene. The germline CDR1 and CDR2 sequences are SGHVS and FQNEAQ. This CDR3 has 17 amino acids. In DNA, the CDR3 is TGTGCCAGCAGCGCAGAGACAGGGGACACAACTAATGAAAAACTGTTTTTT. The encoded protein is CASSAETGDTTNEKLFF.

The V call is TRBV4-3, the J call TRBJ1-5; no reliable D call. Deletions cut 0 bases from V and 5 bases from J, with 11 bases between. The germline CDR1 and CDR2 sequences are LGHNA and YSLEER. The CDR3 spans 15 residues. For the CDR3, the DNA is TGCGCCAGCAGCCAAGACCCCAGACCGGATCAGCCCCAGCATTTT. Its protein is CASSQDPRPDQPQHF.